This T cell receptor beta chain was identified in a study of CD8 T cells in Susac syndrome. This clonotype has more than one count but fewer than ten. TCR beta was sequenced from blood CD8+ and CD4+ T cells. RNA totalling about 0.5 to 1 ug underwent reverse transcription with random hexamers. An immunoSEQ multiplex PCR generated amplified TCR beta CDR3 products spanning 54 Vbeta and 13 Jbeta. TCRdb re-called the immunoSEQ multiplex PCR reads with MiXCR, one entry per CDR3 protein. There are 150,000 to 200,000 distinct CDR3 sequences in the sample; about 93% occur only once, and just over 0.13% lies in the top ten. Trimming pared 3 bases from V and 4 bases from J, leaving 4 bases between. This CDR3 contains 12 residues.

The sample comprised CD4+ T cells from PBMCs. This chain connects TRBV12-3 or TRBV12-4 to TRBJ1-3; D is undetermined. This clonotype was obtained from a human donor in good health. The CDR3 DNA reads TGTGCCAGCAGTTTTGTGGGAAACACCATATATTTT. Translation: CASSFVGNTIYF.